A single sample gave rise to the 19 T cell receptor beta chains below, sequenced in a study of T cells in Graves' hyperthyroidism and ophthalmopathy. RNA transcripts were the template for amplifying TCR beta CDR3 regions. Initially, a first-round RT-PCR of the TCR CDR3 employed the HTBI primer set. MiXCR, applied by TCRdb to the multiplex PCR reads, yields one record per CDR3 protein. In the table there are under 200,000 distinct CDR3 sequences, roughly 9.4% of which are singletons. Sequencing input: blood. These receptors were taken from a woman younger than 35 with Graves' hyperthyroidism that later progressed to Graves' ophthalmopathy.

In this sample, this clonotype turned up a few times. DNA for the CDR3: TGTGCCAGCAGCTTCATAAAGTGGGACTCCTACGAGCAGTACTTC. It specifies CASSFIKWDSYEQYF. This chain links TRBV5-8 with TRBJ2-7; no clear D. V was trimmed by 2 bases and J by 0 bases, leaving 12 bases between them. The CDR3 sequence is 15 residues long. The germline V gene has CDR1 SGHTS and CDR2 YDEGEE. Full variable domain (remainder filled in from reference TRBV5-8 and TRBJ2-7): EAGVTQSPTHLIKTRGQQATLRCSPISGHTSVYWYQQALGLGLQFLLWYDEGEERNRGNFPPRFSGRQFPNYSSELNVNALELEDSALYLCASSFIKWDSYEQYFGPGTRLTVT.

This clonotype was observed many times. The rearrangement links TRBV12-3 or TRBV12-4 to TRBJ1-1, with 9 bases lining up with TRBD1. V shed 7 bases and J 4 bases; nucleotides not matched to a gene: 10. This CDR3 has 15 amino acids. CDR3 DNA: TGTGCCAGCAACCCGACAGGGGGGGGGAGCACTGAAGCTTTCTTT. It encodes CASNPTGGGSTEAFF.

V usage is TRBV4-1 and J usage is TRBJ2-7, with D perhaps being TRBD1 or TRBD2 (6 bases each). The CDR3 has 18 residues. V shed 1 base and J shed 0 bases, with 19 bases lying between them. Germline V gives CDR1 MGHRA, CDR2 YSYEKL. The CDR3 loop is CASSQGGGRRRSSYEQYF. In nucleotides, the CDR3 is TGCGCCAGCAGCCAAGGAGGGGGGAGAAGGCGGAGCTCCTACGAGCAGTACTTC.

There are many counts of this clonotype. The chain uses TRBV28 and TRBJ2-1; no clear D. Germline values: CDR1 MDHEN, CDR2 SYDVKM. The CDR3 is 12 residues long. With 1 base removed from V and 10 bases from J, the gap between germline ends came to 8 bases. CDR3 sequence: CASSLFRGEQFF. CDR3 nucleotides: TGTGCCAGCAGTTTATTCCGTGGGGAGCAGTTCTTC.

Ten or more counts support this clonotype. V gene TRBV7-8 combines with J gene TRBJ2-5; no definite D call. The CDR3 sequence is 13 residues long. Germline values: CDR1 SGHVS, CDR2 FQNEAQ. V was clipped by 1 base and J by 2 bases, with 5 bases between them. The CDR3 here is CASSLVRQETQYF. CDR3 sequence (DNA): TGTGCCAGCAGCTTAGTGAGGCAAGAGACCCAGTACTTC.

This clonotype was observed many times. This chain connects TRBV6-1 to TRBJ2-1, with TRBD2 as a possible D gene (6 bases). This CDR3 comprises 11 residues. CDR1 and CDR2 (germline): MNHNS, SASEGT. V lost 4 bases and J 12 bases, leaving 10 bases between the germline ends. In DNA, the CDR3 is TGTGCCAGCAGTGCCCGGGACTGGCAGTTCTTC. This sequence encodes CASSARDWQFF.

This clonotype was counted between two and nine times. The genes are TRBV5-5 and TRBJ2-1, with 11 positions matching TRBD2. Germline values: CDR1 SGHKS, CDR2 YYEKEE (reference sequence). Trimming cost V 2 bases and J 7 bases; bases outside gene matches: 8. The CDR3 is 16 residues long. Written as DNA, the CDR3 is TGTGCCAGCAGCTTACTAGCGGGGGCGGTTGGGAATGAGCAGTTCTTC. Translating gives CASSLLAGAVGNEQFF.

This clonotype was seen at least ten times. CDR3 coding DNA: TGTGCCAGCAGCAATCGACAGGGTGGGACTGAAGCTTTCTTT. This codes for CASSNRQGGTEAFF. The J gene is TRBJ1-1, the V gene TRBV7-2; 7 bases align to TRBD1. The V and J ends lost 5 bases and 5 bases, in that order; junction bases with no gene match: 8. The CDR3 is made up of 14 amino acids. Germline-derived CDR1 and CDR2 are SGHTA and FQGNSA.

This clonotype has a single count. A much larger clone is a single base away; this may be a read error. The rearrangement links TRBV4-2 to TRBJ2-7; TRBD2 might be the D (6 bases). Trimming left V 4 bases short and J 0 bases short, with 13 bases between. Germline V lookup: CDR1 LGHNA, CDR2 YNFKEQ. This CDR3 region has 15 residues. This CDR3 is CASSRGAGPSYEQYF. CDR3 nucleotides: TGTGCCAGCAGCCGAGGGGCGGGGCCCTCCTACGAGCAGTACTTC.

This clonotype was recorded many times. The CDR3 nucleotides are TGTGCCAGCAGTGAAGGACTAGCGGTTCGGTACGAGCAGTACTTC. This sequence encodes CASSEGLAVRYEQYF. This chain joins TRBV6-1 and TRBJ2-7, with 9 positions matching TRBD2. The germline V gene has CDR1 MNHNS and CDR2 SASEGT. J was trimmed by 4 bases and V by 1 base; bases with no gene match: 5. This CDR3 spans 15 amino acids.

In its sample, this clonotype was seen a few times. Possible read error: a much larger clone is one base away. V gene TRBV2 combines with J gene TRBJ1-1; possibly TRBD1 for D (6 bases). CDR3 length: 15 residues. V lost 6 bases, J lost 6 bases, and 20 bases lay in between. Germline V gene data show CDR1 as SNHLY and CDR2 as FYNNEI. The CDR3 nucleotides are TGTGCCAGCAGGCCCAGGTCGGGGGGGGGCGCTGAAGCTTTCTTT. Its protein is CASRPRSGGGAEAFF. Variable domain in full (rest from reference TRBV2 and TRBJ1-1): EPEVTQTPSHQVTQMGQEVILRCVPISNHLYFYWYRQILGQKVEFLVSFYNNEISEKSEIFDDQFSVERPDGSNFTLKIRSTKLEDSAMYFCASRPRSGGGAEAFFGQGTRLTVV.

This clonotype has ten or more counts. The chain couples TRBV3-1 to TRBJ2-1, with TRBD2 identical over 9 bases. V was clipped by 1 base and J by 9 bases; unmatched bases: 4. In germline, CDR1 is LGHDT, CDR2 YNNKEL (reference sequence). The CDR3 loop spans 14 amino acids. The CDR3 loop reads CASSQVAGASEQFF. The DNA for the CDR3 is TGTGCCAGCAGCCAAGTAGCGGGAGCAAGTGAGCAGTTCTTC.

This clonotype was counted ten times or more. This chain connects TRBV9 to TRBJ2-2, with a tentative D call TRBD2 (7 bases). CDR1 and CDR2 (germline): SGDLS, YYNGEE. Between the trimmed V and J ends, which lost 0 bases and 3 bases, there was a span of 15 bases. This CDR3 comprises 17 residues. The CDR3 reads CASSVGPGGRDTGELFF. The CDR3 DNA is TGTGCCAGCAGCGTAGGCCCCGGGGGGCGCGACACCGGGGAGCTGTTTTTT.

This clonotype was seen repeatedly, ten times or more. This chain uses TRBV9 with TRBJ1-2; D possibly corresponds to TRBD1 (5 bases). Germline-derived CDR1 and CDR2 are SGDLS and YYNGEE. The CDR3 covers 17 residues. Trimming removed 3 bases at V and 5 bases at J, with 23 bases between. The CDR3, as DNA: TGTGCCAGCAGCGCTTTCGGGGGACGGAGAGAACCATATGGCTACACCTTC. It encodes CASSAFGGRREPYGYTF.

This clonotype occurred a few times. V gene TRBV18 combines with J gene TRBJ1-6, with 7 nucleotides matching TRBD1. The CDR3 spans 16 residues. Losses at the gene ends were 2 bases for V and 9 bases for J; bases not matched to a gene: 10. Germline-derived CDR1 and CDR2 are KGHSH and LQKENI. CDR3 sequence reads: CASSPFDRVNSSPLHF. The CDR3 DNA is TGTGCCAGCTCACCATTCGACAGGGTCAATTCTTCACCCCTCCACTTT.

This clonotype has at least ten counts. The CDR3 DNA is TGTGCCAGCAGCCTAGGACAGGGCGAAGCTTTCTTT. Translated, it gives CASSLGQGEAFF. J is TRBJ1-1 and V is TRBV3-1; 8 bases are a match to TRBD1. This CDR3 is 12 amino acids long. In germline, CDR1 is LGHDT, CDR2 YNNKEL (reference sequence). Losses at the gene ends were 4 bases for V and 8 bases for J; bases not matched to a gene: 3.

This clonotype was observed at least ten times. This chain's CDR3 is CASSLAGGMGIQYF. CDR3 in DNA: TGTGCCAGCAGCCTAGCGGGGGGTATGGGCATTCAGTACTTC. The gene calls are TRBV28 and TRBJ2-4; TRBD2 matches at 11 bases. The CDR3 runs to 14 residues. Trimming cost V 6 bases and J 9 bases; bases outside gene matches: 7. From germline, CDR1 is MDHEN and CDR2 SYDVKM.

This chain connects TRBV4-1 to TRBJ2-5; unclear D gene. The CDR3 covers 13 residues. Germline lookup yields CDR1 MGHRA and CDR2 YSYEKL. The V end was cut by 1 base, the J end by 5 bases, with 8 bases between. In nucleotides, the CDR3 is TGCGCCAGCAGCCAAGGTCTGGAGGAGACCCAGTACTTC. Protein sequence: CASSQGLEETQYF.

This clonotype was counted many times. CDR3 protein: CASRDTGGIPEAFF. The DNA for the CDR3 is TGTGCCAGCAGGGACACAGGGGGAATTCCTGAAGCTTTCTTT. The chain recombines TRBV2 with TRBJ1-1, with 8 bases identical to TRBD1. CDR3 length: 14 residues. Germline CDR1 SNHLY, CDR2 FYNNEI. Trimming took 6 bases from V and 6 from J; bases not matched to a gene: 9.